This TCR beta chain originates from a study of T cells after yellow fever vaccination. The CDR3 sequence is 16 residues long. Per germline, CDR1 KGHSH and CDR2 LQKENI. V lost 3 bases to trimming and J lost 1 base, with 13 bases between them. At least ten counts were recorded for this clonotype. MiXCR, run by TCRdb on the 5' RACE reads, gives a single entry per CDR3 protein. The sample holds 400,000 or so distinct CDR3 sequences, around 6.4% seen once. This receptor was obtained from a man aged 30-40 years who received the YFV17D yellow fever vaccine. Specimen: PBMCs, collected 5 days after the yellow fever booster vaccination. The chain employs TRBV18 and TRBJ1-3; weak D call: TRBD1 (5 bases). CDR3 protein: CASSPDNVRSGNTIYF. In nucleotides, the CDR3 is TGTGCCAGCTCACCGGACAACGTCCGGTCTGGAAACACCATATATTTT.